This is a list of T cell receptor beta chains from one sample in a study of vaccination effects on CD4 cells after COVID-19. Antigen specificity for these receptors is unknown. Generated by immunoSEQ multiplex PCR, the TCRdb table keeps only in-frame clones and is missing some. The profile shows about 66,000 clones, 76% of them singletons. The source material was CD4+ T cells from PBMCs cultured with HCoV-OC43 spike peptides, sampled after COVID-19 vaccination. The receptors shown here come from a human donor who received a COVID-19 vaccine. CDR3s leave out the opening cysteine and the closing phenylalanine or tryptophan. Each record gives: J gene, CDR3 length, V gene, CDR3 protein.

J gene: TRBJ2-6; CDR3 length: 17; V gene: TRBV9; CDR3 protein: ASSSPSDRAFSGANVLT
J gene: TRBJ1-2; CDR3 length: 12; V gene: TRBV23-1; CDR3 protein: ASSQPNPIYGYT
J gene: TRBJ1-5; CDR3 length: 12; V gene: TRBV5-1; CDR3 protein: ASSPGQGDQPQH
J gene: TRBJ1-1; CDR3 length: 13; V gene: TRBV30; CDR3 protein: AWRGDRGGRGEAF
J gene: TRBJ1-6; CDR3 length: 11; V gene: TRBV6-5; CDR3 protein: ASSYSWYSPLH
J gene: TRBJ1-2; CDR3 length: 13; V gene: TRBV7-9; CDR3 protein: ASSLGSQGGHGYT
J gene: TRBJ2-1; CDR3 length: 17; V gene: TRBV9; CDR3 protein: ASSEDLAGGRRSYNEQF
J gene: TRBJ2-5; CDR3 length: 12; V gene: TRBV5-1; CDR3 protein: ASSSAGGAETQY
J gene: TRBJ2-2; CDR3 length: 14; V gene: TRBV5-1; CDR3 protein: ASSLSGQANTGELF
J gene: TRBJ2-1; CDR3 length: 12; V gene: TRBV7-2; CDR3 protein: ASSRTSGMNEQF
J gene: TRBJ2-2; CDR3 length: 13; V gene: TRBV28; CDR3 protein: ATLKGARDTGELF
J gene: TRBJ2-5; CDR3 length: 12; V gene: TRBV5-1; CDR3 protein: ASKDPAGSETQY
J gene: TRBJ2-2; CDR3 length: 14; V gene: TRBV18; CDR3 protein: ASSLTGGSNTGELF
J gene: TRBJ1-3; CDR3 length: 14; V gene: TRBV16; CDR3 protein: ASSLQKGSSGNTIY
J gene: TRBJ2-3; CDR3 length: 13; V gene: TRBV9; CDR3 protein: ASSSTTGEADTQY
J gene: TRBJ1-1; CDR3 length: 13; V gene: TRBV4-1; CDR3 protein: ASRVRDFMNTEAF
J gene: TRBJ1-1; CDR3 length: 11; V gene: TRBV2; CDR3 protein: ASSEFGTTEAF
J gene: TRBJ1-4; CDR3 length: 12; V gene: TRBV6-1; CDR3 protein: ASSEQTTNEKLF
J gene: TRBJ2-3; CDR3 length: 13; V gene: TRBV5-1; CDR3 protein: ASSTSGGRSDTQY
J gene: TRBJ1-5; CDR3 length: 10; V gene: TRBV19; CDR3 protein: ASSMRTQPQH
J gene: TRBJ2-1; CDR3 length: 11; V gene: TRBV12-3/TRBV12-4; CDR3 protein: ASSFERYNEQF
J gene: TRBJ1-5; CDR3 length: 12; V gene: TRBV19; CDR3 protein: ASSIQGAGQPQH
J gene: TRBJ1-2; CDR3 length: 12; V gene: TRBV5-1; CDR3 protein: ASSQWTAYTGYT
J gene: TRBJ2-2; CDR3 length: 15; V gene: TRBV15; CDR3 protein: ATSRDILAQNTGELF
J gene: TRBJ1-5; CDR3 length: 12; V gene: TRBV2; CDR3 protein: ASSRTGRDQPQH
J gene: TRBJ2-4; CDR3 length: 13; V gene: TRBV3-1/TRBV3-2; CDR3 protein: ASSRDRDSKNIQY
J gene: TRBJ1-2; CDR3 length: 12; V gene: TRBV27; CDR3 protein: ASRGTGVTYGYT
J gene: TRBJ2-4; CDR3 length: 14; V gene: TRBV6-5; CDR3 protein: ASSYDREGTKNIQY
J gene: TRBJ1-4; CDR3 length: 13; V gene: TRBV7-2; CDR3 protein: ASSLNRGINEKLF
J gene: TRBJ1-2; CDR3 length: 11; V gene: TRBV7-9; CDR3 protein: ASSTDTLYGYT
J gene: TRBJ2-6; CDR3 length: 12; V gene: TRBV18; CDR3 protein: ASSPQAGANVLT
J gene: TRBJ2-4; CDR3 length: 12; V gene: TRBV20-1; CDR3 protein: SASHGSVKNIQY
J gene: TRBJ2-1; CDR3 length: 12; V gene: TRBV2; CDR3 protein: ASAPLAGGSEQF
J gene: TRBJ2-1; CDR3 length: 11; V gene: TRBV19; CDR3 protein: ASSAGQGNEQF
J gene: TRBJ1-2; CDR3 length: 12; V gene: TRBV10-2; CDR3 protein: ASSANRFSDGYT
J gene: TRBJ2-5; CDR3 length: 10; V gene: TRBV5-1; CDR3 protein: ASSYDQETQY
J gene: TRBJ1-1; CDR3 length: 14; V gene: TRBV7-2; CDR3 protein: ASTQRERVRGSEAF
J gene: TRBJ2-2; CDR3 length: 10; V gene: TRBV11-2; CDR3 protein: ASSLLGGELF
J gene: TRBJ2-3; CDR3 length: 12; V gene: TRBV7-2; CDR3 protein: ASSFGGEGDTQY
J gene: TRBJ2-2; CDR3 length: 12; V gene: TRBV28; CDR3 protein: ASIRQGSNGELF
J gene: TRBJ2-4; CDR3 length: 11; V gene: TRBV28; CDR3 protein: ASSSADRNIQY
J gene: TRBJ2-3; CDR3 length: 13; V gene: TRBV4-1; CDR3 protein: ASSTSGASTDTQY
J gene: TRBJ2-4; CDR3 length: 12; V gene: TRBV19; CDR3 protein: ASSGLREENIQY
J gene: TRBJ1-2; CDR3 length: 10; V gene: TRBV19; CDR3 protein: ASSGTGRGYT
J gene: TRBJ2-2; CDR3 length: 13; V gene: TRBV5-1; CDR3 protein: ASSFETGWGGELF
J gene: TRBJ1-4; CDR3 length: 9; V gene: TRBV6-4; CDR3 protein: ASKDNEKLF
J gene: TRBJ2-3; CDR3 length: 10; V gene: TRBV2; CDR3 protein: ASRGYTDTQY
J gene: TRBJ2-6; CDR3 length: 13; V gene: TRBV5-1; CDR3 protein: ASSLVPSGANVLT
J gene: TRBJ2-5; CDR3 length: 12; V gene: TRBV15; CDR3 protein: ATSRVGPQETQY
J gene: TRBJ2-5; CDR3 length: 14; V gene: TRBV18; CDR3 protein: ASSPLSQGSSETQY